This TCR beta chain was sequenced in a study of blood T cell repertoires in COVID-19. Looking at the study overall: Samples representing acute and convalescent COVID-19 were sourced from the United States, Italy and Spain. Sources were T cells, B-cell-depleted T cells, or PBMCs; the material itself was cDNA or gDNA.

CDR1 MNHEY and CDR2 SVGAGI come from the germline V gene. V gave up 7 bases and J gave up 4 bases, with 16 bases separating them. The CDR3 runs 14 residues. Original data processing: Estimation of nucleated cell counts was performed using reference gene primer amplification. Sequenced by immunoSEQ multiplex PCR; TCRdb stores in-frame clones only, minus some. Clonal size and the V and J genes are those of that table, whereas D and trimming came from the DNA. Of over 120,000 clones in the sample, around nine tenths are singletons; the top ten hold 8.5% to 9.5%. The sequence derives from a woman aged 45-65 years with active or convalescent COVID-19. Sequencing used peripheral blood. The genes are TRBV6-5 and TRBJ1-2; D is perhaps TRBD1 (6 bases). Here the CDR3 reads CASTRGQTSYGYTF. In DNA form, the CDR3 reads TGTGCCAGCACTAGAGGACAGACGAGCTATGGCTACACCTTC.